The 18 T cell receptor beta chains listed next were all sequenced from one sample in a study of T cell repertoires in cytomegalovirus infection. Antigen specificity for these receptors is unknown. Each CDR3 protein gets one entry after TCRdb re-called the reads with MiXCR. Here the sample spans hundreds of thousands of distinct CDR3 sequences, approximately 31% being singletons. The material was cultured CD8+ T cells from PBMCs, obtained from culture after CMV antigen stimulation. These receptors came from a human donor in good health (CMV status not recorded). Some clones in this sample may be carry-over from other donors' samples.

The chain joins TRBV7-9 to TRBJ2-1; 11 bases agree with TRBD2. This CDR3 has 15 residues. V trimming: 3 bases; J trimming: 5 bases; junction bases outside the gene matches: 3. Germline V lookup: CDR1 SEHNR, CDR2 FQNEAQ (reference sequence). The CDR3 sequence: CASSFLAGGHNEQFF. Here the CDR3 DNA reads TGTGCCAGCAGCTTTCTAGCGGGGGGCCACAATGAGCAGTTCTTC.

The CDR3 loop reads CASSLAGLAPDKSYNEQFF. DNA of the CDR3: TGTGCCAGCAGCTTAGCGGGACTAGCGCCCGACAAGAGCTACAATGAGCAGTTCTTC. The chain links TRBV11-1 to TRBJ2-1; 10 nucleotides align to TRBD2. CDR1 is SGHAT and CDR2 is FQDESV in the germline V gene (reference sequence). The junction had 11 bases not matched to a gene; V was cut back by 0 bases and J by 3 bases. The CDR3 covers 19 residues.

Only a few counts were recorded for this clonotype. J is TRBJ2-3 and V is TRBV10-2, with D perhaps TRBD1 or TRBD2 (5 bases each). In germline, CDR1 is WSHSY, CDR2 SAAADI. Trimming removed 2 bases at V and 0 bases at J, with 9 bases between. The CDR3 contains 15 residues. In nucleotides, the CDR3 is TGCGCCAGCAGTGAGGGGACCGAGAGCACAGATACGCAGTATTTT. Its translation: CASSEGTESTDTQYF.

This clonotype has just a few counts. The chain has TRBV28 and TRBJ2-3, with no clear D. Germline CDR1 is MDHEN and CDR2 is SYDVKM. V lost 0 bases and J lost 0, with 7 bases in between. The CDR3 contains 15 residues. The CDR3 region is CASSLWSGSTDTQYF. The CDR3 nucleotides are TGTGCCAGCAGTTTATGGTCCGGTAGCACAGATACGCAGTATTTT.

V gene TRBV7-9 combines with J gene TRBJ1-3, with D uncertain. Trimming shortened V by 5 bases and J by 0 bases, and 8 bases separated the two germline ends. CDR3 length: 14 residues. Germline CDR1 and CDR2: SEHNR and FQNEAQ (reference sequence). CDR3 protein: CASSPQSSGNTIYF. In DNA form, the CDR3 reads TGTGCCAGCAGCCCACAGAGCTCTGGAAACACCATATATTTT.

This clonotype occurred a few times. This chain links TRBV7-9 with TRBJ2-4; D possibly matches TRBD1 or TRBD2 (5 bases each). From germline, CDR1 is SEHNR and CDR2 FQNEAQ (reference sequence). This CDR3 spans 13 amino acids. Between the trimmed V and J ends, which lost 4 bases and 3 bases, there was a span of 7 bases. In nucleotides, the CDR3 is TGTGCCAGCAGCTGGGACCGCAAAAACATTCAGTACTTC. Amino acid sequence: CASSWDRKNIQYF.

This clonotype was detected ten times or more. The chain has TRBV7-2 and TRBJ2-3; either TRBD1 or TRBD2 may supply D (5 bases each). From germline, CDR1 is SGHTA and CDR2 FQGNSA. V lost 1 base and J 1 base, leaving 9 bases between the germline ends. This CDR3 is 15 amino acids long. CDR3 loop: CASSLEGPRTDTQYF. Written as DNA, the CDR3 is TGTGCCAGCAGCTTAGAGGGACCACGCACAGATACGCAGTATTTT.

CDR3 DNA: TGTGCCAGCAGTACAACAGGTTACTCCTACAATGAGCAGTTCTTC. Protein sequence: CASSTTGYSYNEQFF. The chain joins TRBV6-1 to TRBJ2-1, with D possibly being TRBD1 (5 bases). Germline CDR1 MNHNS, CDR2 SASEGT. The V gene lost 5 bases and the J gene lost 0 bases, with 11 bases spanning the gap. The CDR3 runs to 15 residues.

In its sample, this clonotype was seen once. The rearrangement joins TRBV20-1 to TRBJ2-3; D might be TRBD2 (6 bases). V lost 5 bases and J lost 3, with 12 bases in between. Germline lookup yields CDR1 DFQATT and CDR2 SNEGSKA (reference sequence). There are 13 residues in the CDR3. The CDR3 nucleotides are TGCAGTGCTCGACCGGGGACTACAGATACGCAGTATTTT. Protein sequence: CSARPGTTDTQYF.

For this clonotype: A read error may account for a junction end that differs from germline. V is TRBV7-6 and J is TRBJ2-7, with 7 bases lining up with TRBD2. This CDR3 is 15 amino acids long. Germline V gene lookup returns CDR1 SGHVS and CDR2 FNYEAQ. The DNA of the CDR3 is TGTGCCAGCAGCTTACGGGCTGGGAGGGCCTACGATCAGTACTTC. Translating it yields CASSLRAGRAYDQYF.

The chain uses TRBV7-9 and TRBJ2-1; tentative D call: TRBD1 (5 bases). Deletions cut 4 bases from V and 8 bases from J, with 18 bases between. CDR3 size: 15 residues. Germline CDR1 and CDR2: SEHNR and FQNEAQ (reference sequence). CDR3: CASSSPLGRVDEQFF. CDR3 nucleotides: TGTGCCAGCAGCTCTCCGTTGGGCAGGGTGGATGAGCAGTTCTTC.

CDR3 in DNA: TGTGCCAGCAGCACCCCTGCTCAGGAACTAGCGGGGGGGAATCCCGGGGAGCTGTTTTTT. This gives the protein CASSTPAQELAGGNPGELFF. The chain carries TRBV11-3 and TRBJ2-2, with 13 nucleotides matching TRBD2. This CDR3 spans 20 amino acids. V was pared by 5 bases and J by 6 bases, with 18 bases of the junction left unmatched. Germline lookup yields CDR1 SGHNT and CDR2 YENEEA.

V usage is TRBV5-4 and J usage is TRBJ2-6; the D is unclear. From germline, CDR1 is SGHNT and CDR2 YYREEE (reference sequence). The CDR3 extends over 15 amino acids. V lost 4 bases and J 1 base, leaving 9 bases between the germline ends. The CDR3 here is CASSAGTSGANVLTF. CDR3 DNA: TGTGCCAGCAGCGCCGGTACGTCTGGGGCCAACGTCCTGACTTTC.

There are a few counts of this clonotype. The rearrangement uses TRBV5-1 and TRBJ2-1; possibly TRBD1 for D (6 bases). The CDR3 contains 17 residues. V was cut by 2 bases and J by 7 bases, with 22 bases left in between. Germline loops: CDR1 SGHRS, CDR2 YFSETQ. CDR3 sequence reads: CASSFIRGRHLRNEQFF. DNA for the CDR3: TGCGCCAGCAGCTTTATTAGGGGGAGACACCTACGGAATGAGCAGTTCTTC.

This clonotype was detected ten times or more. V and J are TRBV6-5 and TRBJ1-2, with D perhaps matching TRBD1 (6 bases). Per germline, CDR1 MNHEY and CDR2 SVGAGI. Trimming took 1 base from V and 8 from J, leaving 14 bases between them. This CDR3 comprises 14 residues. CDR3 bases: TGTGCCAGCAGTTACTTTGGACCGGGACAAGGCTACACCTTC. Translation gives CASSYFGPGQGYTF.

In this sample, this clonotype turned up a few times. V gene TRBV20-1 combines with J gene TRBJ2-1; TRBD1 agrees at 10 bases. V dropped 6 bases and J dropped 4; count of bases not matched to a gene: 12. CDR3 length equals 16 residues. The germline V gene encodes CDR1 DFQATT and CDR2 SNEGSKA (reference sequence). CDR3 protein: CSAAGRGTGEYNEQFF. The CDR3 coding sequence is TGCAGTGCGGCAGGGAGGGGGACAGGGGAGTACAATGAGCAGTTCTTC.

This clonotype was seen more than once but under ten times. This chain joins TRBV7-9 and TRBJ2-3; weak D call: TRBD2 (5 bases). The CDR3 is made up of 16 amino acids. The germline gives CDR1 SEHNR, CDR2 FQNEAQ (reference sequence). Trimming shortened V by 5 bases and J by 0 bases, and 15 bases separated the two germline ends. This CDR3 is CASSPNRRTSTDTQYF. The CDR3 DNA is TGTGCCAGCAGCCCAAATCGGAGGACTAGCACAGATACGCAGTATTTT.

DNA of the CDR3: TGTGCCAGCAGGAACAGGGGGAGAGACTACGAGCAGTACTTC. This encodes CASRNRGRDYEQYF. V gene TRBV25-1 combines with J gene TRBJ2-7, with 8 bases lining up with TRBD1. Germline values: CDR1 MGHDK, CDR2 SYGVNS. Germline trimming cut 6 bases from V and 3 bases from J; bases unmatched to any gene: 7. This CDR3 region has 14 residues.